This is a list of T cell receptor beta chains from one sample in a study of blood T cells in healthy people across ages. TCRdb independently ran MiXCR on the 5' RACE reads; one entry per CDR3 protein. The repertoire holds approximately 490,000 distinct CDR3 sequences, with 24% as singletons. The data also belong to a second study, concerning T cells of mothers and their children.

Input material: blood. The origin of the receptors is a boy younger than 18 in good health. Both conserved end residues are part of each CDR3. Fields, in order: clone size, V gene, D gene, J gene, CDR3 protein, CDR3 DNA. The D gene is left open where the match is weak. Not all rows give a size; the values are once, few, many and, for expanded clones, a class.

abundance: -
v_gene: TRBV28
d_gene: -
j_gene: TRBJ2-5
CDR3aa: CASSDPSVVGVAQYF
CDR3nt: TGTGCCAGCAGTGATCCGAGCGTAGTTGGGGTGGCCCAGTACTTC

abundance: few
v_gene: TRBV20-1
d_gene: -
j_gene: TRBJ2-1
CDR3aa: CSARDLAGHPGGDEQFF
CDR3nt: TGCAGTGCTAGAGACCTAGCAGGGCACCCCGGGGGCGATGAGCAGTTCTTC

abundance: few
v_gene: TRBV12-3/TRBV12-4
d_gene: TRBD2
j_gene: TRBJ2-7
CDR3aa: CASSPGLAEQYF
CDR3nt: TGTGCCAGCAGTCCCGGACTAGCCGAGCAGTACTTC

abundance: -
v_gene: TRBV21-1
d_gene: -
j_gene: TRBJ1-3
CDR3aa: CASSKGRTQGHGNTIYF
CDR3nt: TGTGCCAGCAGCAAAGGTAGAACTCAGGGGCATGGAAACACCATATATTTT

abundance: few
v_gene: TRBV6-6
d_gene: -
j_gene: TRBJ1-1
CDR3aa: CASSNPGTFNTEAFF
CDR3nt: TGTGCCAGCAGTAATCCCGGGACATTCAACACTGAAGCTTTCTTT

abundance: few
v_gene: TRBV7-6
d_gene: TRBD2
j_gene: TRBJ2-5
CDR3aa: CASSLSGGSSSQQYF
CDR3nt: TGTGCCAGCAGCTTAAGCGGGGGCAGCTCGTCGCAGCAGTACTTC

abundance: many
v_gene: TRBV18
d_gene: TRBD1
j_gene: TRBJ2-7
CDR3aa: CASSPLGQGGHEQYF
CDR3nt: TGTGCCAGCTCACCCCTAGGACAGGGCGGACACGAGCAGTACTTC

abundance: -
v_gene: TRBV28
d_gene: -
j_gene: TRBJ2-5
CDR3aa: CASSPTGLKTQYF
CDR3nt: TGTGCCAGCAGCCCAACAGGGTTAAAGACCCAGTACTTC

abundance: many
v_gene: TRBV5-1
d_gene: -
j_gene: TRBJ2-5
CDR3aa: CASSPGTNQETQYF
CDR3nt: TGTGCCAGCAGTCCGGGCACAAATCAAGAGACCCAGTACTTC

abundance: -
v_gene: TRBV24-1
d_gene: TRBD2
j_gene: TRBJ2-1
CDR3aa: CATSDKIGTSGYNEQFF
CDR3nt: TGTGCCACCAGTGACAAAATCGGGACTAGCGGTTACAATGAGCAGTTCTTC

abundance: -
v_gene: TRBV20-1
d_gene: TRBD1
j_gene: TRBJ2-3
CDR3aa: CSATDRADTQYF
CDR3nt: TGCAGTGCAACCGACAGGGCAGATACGCAGTATTTT

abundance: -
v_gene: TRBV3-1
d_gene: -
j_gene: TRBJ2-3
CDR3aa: CASRPGGGITDTQYF
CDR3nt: TGTGCCAGCAGACCGGGGGGCGGGATCACAGATACGCAGTATTTT

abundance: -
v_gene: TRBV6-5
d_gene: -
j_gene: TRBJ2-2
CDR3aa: CASSYSASGELFF
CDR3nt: TGTGCCAGCAGTTACTCGGCCTCCGGGGAGCTGTTTTTT

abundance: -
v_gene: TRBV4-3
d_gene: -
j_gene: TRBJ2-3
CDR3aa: CASSQDKTGRTDTQYF
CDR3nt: TGCGCCAGCAGCCAAGATAAAACGGGGCGCACAGATACGCAGTATTTT

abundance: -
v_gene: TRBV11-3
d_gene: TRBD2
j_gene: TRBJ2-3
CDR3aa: CASSPGTSGTQYF
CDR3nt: TGTGCCAGCAGCCCCGGGACTAGCGGTACGCAGTATTTT

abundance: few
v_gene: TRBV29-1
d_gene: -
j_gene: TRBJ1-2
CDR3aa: CSVEGQRYGYTF
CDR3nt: TGCAGCGTTGAGGGTCAACGATATGGCTACACCTTC

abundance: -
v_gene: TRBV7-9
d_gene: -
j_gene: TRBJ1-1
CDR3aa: CASSSATTLNTEAFF
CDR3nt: TGTGCCAGCAGCTCGGCCACGACACTGAACACTGAAGCTTTCTTT

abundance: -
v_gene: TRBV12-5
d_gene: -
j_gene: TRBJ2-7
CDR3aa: CASGDGYEQYF
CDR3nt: TGTGCTAGTGGAGACGGATACGAGCAGTACTTC

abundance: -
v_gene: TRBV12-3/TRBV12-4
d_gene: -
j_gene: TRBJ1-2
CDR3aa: CASSLGAQGFGDYTF
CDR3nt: TGTGCCAGCAGTTTAGGGGCACAGGGTTTCGGTGACTACACCTTC

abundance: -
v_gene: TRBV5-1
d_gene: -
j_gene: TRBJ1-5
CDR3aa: CASSLDNPSNQPQHF
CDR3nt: TGCGCCAGCAGCTTGGACAACCCGAGCAATCAGCCCCAGCATTTT

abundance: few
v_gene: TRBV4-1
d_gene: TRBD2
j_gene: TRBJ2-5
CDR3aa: CASRKLGLAGTQETQYF
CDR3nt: TGCGCCAGCAGGAAACTCGGACTAGCGGGGACACAAGAGACCCAGTACTTC

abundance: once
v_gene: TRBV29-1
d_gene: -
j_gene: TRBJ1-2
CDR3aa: CSVENRPMEGGYTF
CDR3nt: TGCAGCGTTGAGAACAGGCCGATGGAGGGAGGCTACACCTTC

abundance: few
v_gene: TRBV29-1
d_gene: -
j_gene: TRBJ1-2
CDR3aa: CSVLSQELDGYTF
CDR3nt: TGCAGCGTTTTGAGCCAGGAACTGGATGGCTACACCTTC

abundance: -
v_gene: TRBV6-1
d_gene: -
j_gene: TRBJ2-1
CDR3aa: CASSALGSGLDEQFF
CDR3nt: TGTGCCAGCAGTGCCCTCGGGAGCGGCCTCGATGAGCAGTTCTTC

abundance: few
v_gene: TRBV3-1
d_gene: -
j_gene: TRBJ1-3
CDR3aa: CASSRTEGAGNTIYF
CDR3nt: TGTGCCAGCAGCCGTACCGAGGGAGCCGGAAACACCATATATTTT

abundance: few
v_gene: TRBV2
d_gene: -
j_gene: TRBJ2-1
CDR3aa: CASSWLAPNNEQFF
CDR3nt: TGTGCCAGCAGCTGGCTAGCGCCTAACAATGAGCAGTTCTTC

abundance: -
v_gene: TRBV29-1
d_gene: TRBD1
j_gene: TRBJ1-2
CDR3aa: CSVAPDRGKDLNYGYTF
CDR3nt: TGCAGCGTTGCTCCGGACAGGGGGAAGGACCTTAACTATGGCTACACCTTC

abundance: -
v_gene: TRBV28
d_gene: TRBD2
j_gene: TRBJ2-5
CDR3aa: CASTPEAGGQETQYF
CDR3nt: TGTGCCAGCACCCCCGAGGCGGGGGGTCAAGAGACCCAGTACTTC

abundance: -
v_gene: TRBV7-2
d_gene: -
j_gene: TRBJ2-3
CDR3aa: CASSTDRSTDTQYF
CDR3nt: TGTGCCAGCAGCACGGACAGAAGCACAGATACGCAGTATTTT

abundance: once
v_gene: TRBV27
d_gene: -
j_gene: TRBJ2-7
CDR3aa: CASSFRQASYSYERYF
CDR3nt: TGTGCCAGCAGCTTCAGACAGGCCTCCTACTCCTACGAGCGGTACTTC

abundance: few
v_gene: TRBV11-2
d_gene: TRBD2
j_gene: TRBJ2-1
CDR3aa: CASSSSRFGLAGGHEQFF
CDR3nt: TGTGCCAGCAGCTCCTCCCGGTTCGGACTAGCGGGGGGGCATGAGCAGTTCTTC

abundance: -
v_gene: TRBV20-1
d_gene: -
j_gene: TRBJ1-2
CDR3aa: CSAFQGNGYTF
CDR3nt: TGCAGTGCCTTCCAAGGGAATGGCTACACCTTC

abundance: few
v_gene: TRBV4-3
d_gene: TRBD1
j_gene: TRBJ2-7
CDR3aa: CASSQDGTGWMDEQYF
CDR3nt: TGCGCCAGCAGCCAGGACGGGACAGGGTGGATGGACGAGCAGTACTTC

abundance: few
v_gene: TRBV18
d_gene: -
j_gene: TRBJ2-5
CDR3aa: CASRQDSQETQYF
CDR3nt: TGTGCCAGCCGGCAGGATAGTCAAGAGACCCAGTACTTC

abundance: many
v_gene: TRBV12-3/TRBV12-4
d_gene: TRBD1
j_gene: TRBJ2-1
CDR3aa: CASSLDRGFYNEQFF
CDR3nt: TGTGCCAGCAGTTTGGACAGGGGGTTCTACAATGAGCAGTTCTTC

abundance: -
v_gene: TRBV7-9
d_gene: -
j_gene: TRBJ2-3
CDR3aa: CASGQGRGTDTQYF
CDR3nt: TGTGCCAGCGGTCAGGGAAGGGGTACAGATACGCAGTATTTT

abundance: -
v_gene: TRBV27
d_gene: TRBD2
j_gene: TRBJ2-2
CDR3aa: CASNFGTSGGTFTGELFF
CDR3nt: TGTGCCAGCAACTTCGGGACTAGCGGGGGGACCTTCACCGGGGAGCTGTTTTTT

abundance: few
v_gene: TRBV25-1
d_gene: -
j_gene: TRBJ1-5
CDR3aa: CASSGPRGQPQHF
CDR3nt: TGTGCCAGCAGTGGCCCGAGGGGGCAGCCCCAGCATTTT

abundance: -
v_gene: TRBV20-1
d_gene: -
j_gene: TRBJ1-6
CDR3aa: CSAYSGTEFNSPLHF
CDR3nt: TGCAGTGCTTACTCCGGGACGGAGTTCAATTCACCCCTCCACTTT

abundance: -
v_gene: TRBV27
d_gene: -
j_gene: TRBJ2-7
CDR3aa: CASIGFRSPHEQYF
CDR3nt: TGTGCCAGCATCGGGTTTCGCAGCCCCCACGAGCAGTACTTC

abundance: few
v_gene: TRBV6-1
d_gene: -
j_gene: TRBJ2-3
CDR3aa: CASNPGAMMAPITDTQYF
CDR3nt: TGTGCCAGCAACCCGGGGGCGATGATGGCACCCATCACAGATACGCAGTATTTT

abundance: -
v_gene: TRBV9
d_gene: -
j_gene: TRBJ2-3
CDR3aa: CASSVVDSDTDTQYF
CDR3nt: TGTGCCAGCAGCGTAGTGGACTCAGACACAGATACGCAGTATTTT

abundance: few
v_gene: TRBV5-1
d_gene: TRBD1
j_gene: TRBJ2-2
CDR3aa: CASRARGTVSTGELFF
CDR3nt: TGCGCCAGCAGAGCTAGAGGGACAGTTTCCACCGGGGAGCTGTTTTTT

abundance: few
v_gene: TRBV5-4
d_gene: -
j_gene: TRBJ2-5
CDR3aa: CASSYPGGRETQYF
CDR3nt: TGTGCCAGCAGCTACCCCGGAGGTAGGGAGACCCAGTACTTC

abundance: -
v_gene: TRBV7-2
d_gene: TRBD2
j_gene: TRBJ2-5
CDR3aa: CASSLELAAETQYF
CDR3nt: TGTGCCAGCAGCTTAGAGCTAGCGGCGGAGACCCAGTACTTC

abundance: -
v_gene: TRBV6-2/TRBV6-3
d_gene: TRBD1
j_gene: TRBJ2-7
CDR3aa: CASRKGTAYEQYF
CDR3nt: TGTGCCAGCAGAAAAGGGACAGCCTACGAGCAGTACTTC

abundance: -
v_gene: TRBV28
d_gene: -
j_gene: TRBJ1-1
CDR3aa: CASSSAAGSEAFF
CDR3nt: TGTGCCAGCAGTTCCGCTGCGGGGAGTGAAGCTTTCTTT

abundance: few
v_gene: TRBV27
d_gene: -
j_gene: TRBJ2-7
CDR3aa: CASSLNPATGYEQYF
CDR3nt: TGTGCCAGCAGTTTAAACCCCGCTACAGGATACGAGCAGTACTTC

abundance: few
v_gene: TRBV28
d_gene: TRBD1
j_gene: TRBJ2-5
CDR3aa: CASSFSTGRLWKTQYF
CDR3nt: TGTGCCAGCAGTTTTTCGACAGGGAGATTGTGGAAGACCCAGTACTTC

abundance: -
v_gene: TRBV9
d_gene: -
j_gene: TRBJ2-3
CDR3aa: CASSGSAPSDTQYF
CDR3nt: TGTGCCAGCAGCGGTTCCGCCCCGTCGGATACGCAGTATTTT

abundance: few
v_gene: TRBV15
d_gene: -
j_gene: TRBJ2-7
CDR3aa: CATSRDQAGPTYEQYF
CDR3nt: TGTGCCACCAGCAGAGATCAGGCGGGCCCCACCTACGAGCAGTACTTC

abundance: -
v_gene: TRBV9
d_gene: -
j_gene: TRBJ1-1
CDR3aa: CASSIGSNTEAFF
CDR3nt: TGTGCCAGCAGCATTGGATCCAACACTGAAGCTTTCTTT

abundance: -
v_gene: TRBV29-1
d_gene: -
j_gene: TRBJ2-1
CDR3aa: CSVFHGSATRNSYNEQFF
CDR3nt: TGCAGCGTTTTCCACGGGAGCGCCACACGAAATTCCTACAATGAGCAGTTCTTC

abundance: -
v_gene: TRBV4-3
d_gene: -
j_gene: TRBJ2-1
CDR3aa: CASSQEPKSYNEQFF
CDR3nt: TGCGCCAGCAGCCAAGAACCCAAAAGCTACAATGAGCAGTTCTTC

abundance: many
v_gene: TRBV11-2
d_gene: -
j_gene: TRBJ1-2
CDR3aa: CASSLNRGYGYTF
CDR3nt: TGTGCCAGCAGCTTAAATAGGGGTTATGGCTACACCTTC

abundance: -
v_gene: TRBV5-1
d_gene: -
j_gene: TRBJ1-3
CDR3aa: CASSSGGWSPLGNTIYF
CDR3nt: TGCGCCAGCAGCTCCGGTGGGTGGTCTCCCCTTGGAAACACCATATATTTT

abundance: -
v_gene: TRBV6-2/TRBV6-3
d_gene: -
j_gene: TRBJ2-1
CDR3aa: CASSYPQSSYNEQFF
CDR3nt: TGTGCCAGCAGTTACCCCCAGAGCTCCTACAATGAGCAGTTCTTC

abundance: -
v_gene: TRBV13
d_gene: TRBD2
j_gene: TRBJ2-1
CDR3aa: CASRWLAGNNEQFF
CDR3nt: TGTGCCAGCAGATGGTTAGCGGGAAACAATGAGCAGTTCTTC

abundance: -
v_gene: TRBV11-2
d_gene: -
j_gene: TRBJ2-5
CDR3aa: CASSSEKSKPVAQYF
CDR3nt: TGCGCCAGCAGCTCTGAGAAGAGCAAGCCTGTGGCCCAGTACTTC